Reported below is one TCR beta chain. The CDR3 consists of 14 residues. Germline V gene sequence: CDR1 SGHDT, CDR2 YYEEEE. The junction had 6 bases not matched to a gene; V was cut back by 0 bases and J by 6 bases. This entry comes from a study of control samples from healthy donors and cancer patients. TCRdb's copy holds only in-frame clones and misses some; the assay was immunoSEQ multiplex PCR. The table includes fewer than 120,000 clones, 88% detected once. The chain couples TRBV5-6 to TRBJ2-7, with TRBD1 identical over 7 bases. The receptor was isolated from a woman in her fifties or sixties with lung cancer. Sequencing used PBMCs. Here the CDR3 DNA reads TGTGCCAGCAGCTTGGGGCAGGGGGTACGCGAGCAGTACTTC. As protein: CASSLGQGVREQYF.